Listed here are 21 T cell receptor beta chains from one sample, sequenced in a study of cytomegalovirus exposure and HLA in healthy donors (dated by TCRdb to the late 2010s). Library creation used the immunoSEQ multiplex PCR assay. A mixture of 60 forward primers for TCR Vbeta segments and 13 reverse primers for TCR Jbeta segments was used in the multiplex PCR. TCRdb stores this immuneACCESS table with in-frame sequences only. Part of the clones is absent; in the studies checked, under half of the shortfall reflects unresolved V genes, and no reason is known for the rest. The sample includes roughly 240,000 clones, with more than 75% observed a single time. In total, the top ten clones hold around 0.23% of the sample. The sample consisted of PBMCs. The receptors were sampled from a girl aged 2-10 years in good health and CMV-seronegative.

This chain joins TRBV11-2 and TRBJ2-7, with 8 bases aligning to TRBD2. This CDR3 contains 13 residues. Unmatched junction bases numbered 0, after V lost 3 bases and J lost 2 bases. CDR1 is SGHAT, CDR2 FQNNGV, per germline. For the CDR3, the DNA is TGTGCCAGCAGCTTGACTAGCGCCTACGAGCAGTACTTC. This translates into CASSLTSAYEQYF.

The chain combines TRBV11-2 with TRBJ1-1; no clear D. This CDR3 region has 12 residues. The V end was cut by 5 bases, the J end by 7 bases, with 11 bases between. Per germline, CDR1 SGHAT and CDR2 FQNNGV. In nucleotides, the CDR3 is TGTGCCAGCAGCCCGGACTCCGGTGAAGCTTTCTTT. This translates into CASSPDSGEAFF. The whole variable domain, remainder taken from reference TRBV11-2 and TRBJ1-1, is EAGVAQSPRYKIIEKRQSVAFWCNPISGHATLYWYQQILGQGPKLLIQFQNNGVVDDSQLPKDRFSAERLKGVDSTLKIQPAKLEDSAVYLCASSPDSGEAFFGQGTRLTVV.

The V call is TRBV11-2, the J call TRBJ2-1; TRBD1 might be the D (5 bases). The CDR3 covers 15 residues. From germline, CDR1 is SGHAT and CDR2 FQNNGV. With 3 bases removed from V and 0 bases from J, the gap between germline ends came to 9 bases. In nucleotides, the CDR3 is TGTGCCAGCAGCTTGGGGCTGAGCTCCTACAATGAGCAGTTCTTC. Translation gives CASSLGLSSYNEQFF.

V and J are TRBV27 and TRBJ1-1; D not certain. With 3 bases removed from V and 6 bases from J, the gap between germline ends came to 11 bases. The CDR3 length is 13 residues. Germline V gene lookup returns CDR1 MNHEY and CDR2 SMNVEV (reference sequence). The DNA for the CDR3 is TGTGCCAGCAGTTTGGGCAGTACCTCTGAAGCTTTCTTT. Encoded protein: CASSLGSTSEAFF.

This chain joins TRBV5-1 and TRBJ2-2; D might be TRBD1 (6 bases). The CDR3 has 16 residues. Germline lookup yields CDR1 SGHRS and CDR2 YFSETQ. Trimming left V 0 bases short and J 0 bases short, with 9 bases between. The CDR3 loop is CASSLGDITNTGELFF. In DNA form, the CDR3 reads TGCGCCAGCAGCTTGGGGGACATCACGAACACCGGGGAGCTGTTTTTT.

This rearrangement joins TRBV6-1 to TRBJ1-1; 7 bases line up with TRBD1. V shed 7 bases and J 2 bases; nucleotides not matched to a gene: 7. The CDR3 extends over 14 amino acids. Germline V gene sequence: CDR1 MNHNS, CDR2 SASEGT. The CDR3 coding sequence is TGTGCCAGCACGCGTCAGGGGGTAAACACTGAAGCTTTCTTT. Encoded protein: CASTRQGVNTEAFF.

The chain uses TRBV11-2 and TRBJ2-1, with D unresolved. This CDR3 region has 17 residues. Germline V gene lookup returns CDR1 SGHAT and CDR2 FQNNGV. The V end was cut by 5 bases, the J end by 2 bases, with 19 bases between. The CDR3 loop reads CASSRLSYLRPYNEQFF. CDR3 DNA: TGTGCCAGCAGCCGTCTTAGCTACCTCCGCCCCTACAATGAGCAGTTCTTC.

V usage is TRBV2 and J usage is TRBJ1-3; no firm D call. CDR3 length equals 14 residues. CDR1 is SNHLY, CDR2 FYNNEI, per germline. V lost 7 bases to trimming and J lost 0 bases, with 10 bases between them. CDR3 region: CASMTPGSGNTIYF. The CDR3 nucleotides are TGTGCCAGCATGACCCCAGGCTCTGGAAACACCATATATTTT. Supplemented by reference TRBV2 and TRBJ1-3, the full variable domain reads EPEVTQTPSHQVTQMGQEVILRCVPISNHLYFYWYRQILGQKVEFLVSFYNNEISEKSEIFDDQFSVERPDGSNFTLKIRSTKLEDSAMYFCASMTPGSGNTIYFGEGSWLTVV.

This clone was counted once. The chain couples TRBV2 to TRBJ2-7, with D perhaps matching TRBD1 (5 bases). Trimming removed 4 bases from V and 4 bases from J, with 11 bases in between. In germline, CDR1 is SNHLY, CDR2 FYNNEI. CDR3 length: 13 residues. The CDR3 coding sequence is TGTGCCAGCAGTGCCAACAGGCGGTACGAGCAGTACTTC. This sequence encodes CASSANRRYEQYF.

The chain carries TRBV2 and TRBJ1-6; a weak D match, TRBD1 (5 bases). This CDR3 region has 14 residues. V dropped 2 bases and J dropped 7 bases, with 9 bases sitting between them. Germline values: CDR1 SNHLY, CDR2 FYNNEI. This chain's CDR3 is CASSEWRGNSPLHF. DNA of the CDR3: TGTGCCAGCAGTGAATGGAGGGGCAATTCACCCCTCCACTTT.

The chain joins TRBV6-1 to TRBJ2-1, with 8 bases fitting TRBD2. This CDR3 is built from 16 residues. V lost 3 bases and J lost 1; bases outside the gene matches: 5. The germline CDR1 and CDR2 sequences are MNHNS and SASEGT. CDR3 DNA sequence: TGTGCCAGCAGTGAGGTAGCGGGATATTCCTACAATGAGCAGTTCTTC. It yields the protein CASSEVAGYSYNEQFF.

The chain links TRBV10-3 to TRBJ1-1, with a tentative D call TRBD1 (6 bases). The CDR3 runs to 13 residues. The germline V and J ends were trimmed by 5 bases and 5 bases, with 12 bases remaining between them. The germline gives CDR1 ENHRY, CDR2 SYGVKD. The CDR3 nucleotides read TGTGCCATCAGTTCAGGGGCGGAGACTGAAGCTTTCTTT. This codes for CAISSGAETEAFF.

This chain uses TRBV4-1 with TRBJ2-5, with 7 bases aligning to TRBD2. Germline V gene sequence: CDR1 MGHRA, CDR2 YSYEKL. The V gene end was trimmed by 1 base and the J gene end by 4 bases; junction bases not matched to a gene: 3. The CDR3 totals 14 residues. CDR3 in amino acids: CASSQGRGRETQYF. The DNA for the CDR3 is TGCGCCAGCAGCCAAGGGCGGGGGAGAGAGACCCAGTACTTC.

Of note for this clone: The junction does not match germline at one end; this may be a read error. The V call is TRBV6-1, the J call TRBJ2-2; 9 nucleotides align to TRBD1. The V gene's germline CDR1 is MNHNS and CDR2 SASEGT. The CDR3 covers 16 residues. The CDR3 DNA follows: TGTGCCAGCAGTGAAAAGGGGACAGGGAACGCCGGGGAGCTGTTTTTT. Its translation: CASSEKGTGNAGELFF.

The rearrangement joins TRBV5-1 to TRBJ2-7; no reliable D call. V dropped 6 bases and J dropped 2 bases, with 18 bases sitting between them. The CDR3 extends over 15 amino acids. Germline V gives CDR1 SGHRS, CDR2 YFSETQ. In DNA form, the CDR3 reads TGCGCCAGCACCTCGGCGCCCGGCGGCACCTACGAGCAGTACTTC. Translating gives CASTSAPGGTYEQYF.

The rearrangement joins TRBV5-4 to TRBJ2-7; D remains ambiguous. The CDR3 spans 14 residues. CDR1 and CDR2 from the germline V gene are SGHNT and YYREEE (reference sequence). The V and J ends lost 1 base and 4 bases respectively, with 12 bases between them. CDR3 nucleotide sequence: TGTGCCAGCAGCTTGTCGTCAACTCAATACGAGCAGTACTTC. It encodes CASSLSSTQYEQYF.

V is TRBV4-2 and J is TRBJ2-5, with a tentative D call TRBD1 (5 bases). Trimming removed 4 bases at V and 4 bases at J, with 25 bases between. The CDR3 is 18 residues long. Looked up from germline, CDR1 is LGHNA and CDR2 is YNFKEQ. The CDR3 here is CASSLAPIGVSSRETQYF. The DNA for the CDR3 is TGTGCCAGCAGCCTTGCCCCGATAGGGGTGTCCTCCCGAGAGACCCAGTACTTC.

J is TRBJ1-4 and V is TRBV10-3, with a tentative D call TRBD1 (5 bases). CDR1 and CDR2 (germline): ENHRY, SYGVKD. Deletions cut 8 bases from V and 8 bases from J, with 21 bases between. The CDR3 runs to 15 residues. The DNA for the CDR3 is TGTGCCATCGGGGGGTGGGGGAGCAGTTTGGAAAAACTGTTTTTT. Amino acids: CAIGGWGSSLEKLFF.

The chain is built from TRBV2 and TRBJ2-7; weak D call: TRBD1 (5 bases). The CDR3 covers 14 residues. The germline gives CDR1 SNHLY, CDR2 FYNNEI. V dropped 7 bases and J dropped 2 bases, with 15 bases sitting between them. DNA for the CDR3: TGTGCCAGCAATATTCCAGCAGGGACCTACGAGCAGTACTTC. This translates into CASNIPAGTYEQYF.

This clone was observed once. This rearrangement joins TRBV7-9 to TRBJ1-1; unclear D gene. CDR1 is SEHNR and CDR2 is FQNEAQ in the germline V gene (reference sequence). Trimming took off 1 base at V and 3 bases at J, with 18 bases between the two ends. The CDR3 consists of 17 residues. CDR3 region: CASSLVAFIGRDTEAFF. CDR3 in DNA: TGTGCCAGCAGCTTAGTCGCCTTCATAGGCCGGGACACTGAAGCTTTCTTT.

The chain combines TRBV10-2 with TRBJ1-1, with 9 bases that match TRBD1. The CDR3 runs to 15 residues. Trimming took 2 bases from V and 3 from J; bases not matched to a gene: 4. Per the germline V gene, CDR1 is WSHSY and CDR2 is SAAADI. CDR3 residues: CASSERRTGDTEAFF. The DNA for the CDR3 is TGCGCCAGCAGTGAGAGGAGGACAGGGGACACTGAAGCTTTCTTT.